These T cell receptor beta chains were read from a single sample in a study of T cells in Graves' hyperthyroidism and ophthalmopathy. TCRdb analysed the multiplex PCR reads with MiXCR anew, one entry per CDR3 protein. The data show hundreds of thousands of distinct CDR3 sequences, under 25% seen once. The sequenced material came from blood. The receptor source for this set is a woman between 70 and 85 years old with Graves' ophthalmopathy. The conserved cysteine and the conserved F or W are not part of the CDR3 here. Only part of the rows carry a size: once, few, many, or a class if the clone is expanded.

j_gene: TRBJ2-3
v_gene: TRBV6-5
abundance: -
CDR3aa: ASSYSSSGRPSTQY

j_gene: TRBJ2-2
v_gene: TRBV5-6
abundance: -
CDR3aa: ASSLGQGVGAGELF

j_gene: TRBJ2-1
v_gene: TRBV12-3/TRBV12-4
abundance: -
CDR3aa: ASSLQEHDNEQF

j_gene: TRBJ2-5
v_gene: TRBV6-2/TRBV6-3
abundance: -
CDR3aa: ASSYLGDYETQY

j_gene: TRBJ1-5
v_gene: TRBV6-9
abundance: -
CDR3aa: ASSYRTGLQPQH

j_gene: TRBJ2-1
v_gene: TRBV4-1
abundance: once
CDR3aa: ASSQEGSRGRYNEQF

j_gene: TRBJ2-3
v_gene: TRBV7-8
abundance: many
CDR3aa: ASSLMESTDTQY

j_gene: TRBJ2-3
v_gene: TRBV10-3
abundance: -
CDR3aa: AISDLAGGLGDTQY

j_gene: TRBJ1-2
v_gene: TRBV6-1
abundance: -
CDR3aa: ASLEGNYGYT

j_gene: TRBJ2-1
v_gene: TRBV13
abundance: -
CDR3aa: ASSFRLDQF

j_gene: TRBJ1-1
v_gene: TRBV12-3/TRBV12-4
abundance: few
CDR3aa: ASSSAGGLTEAF

j_gene: TRBJ2-1
v_gene: TRBV20-1
abundance: few
CDR3aa: SAPVFGTTNEQF

j_gene: TRBJ2-7
v_gene: TRBV20-1
abundance: -
CDR3aa: SAGDSGAVGSEQY

j_gene: TRBJ1-3
v_gene: TRBV11-2
abundance: many
CDR3aa: ASSLVGASGNTIY

j_gene: TRBJ2-2
v_gene: TRBV4-3
abundance: few
CDR3aa: ASRGQVNTGELF

j_gene: TRBJ1-5
v_gene: TRBV12-3/TRBV12-4
abundance: -
CDR3aa: ASSSRGDGNQPQH

j_gene: TRBJ2-7
v_gene: TRBV29-1
abundance: -
CDR3aa: SVGEGSGYSYEQY

j_gene: TRBJ2-2
v_gene: TRBV28
abundance: -
CDR3aa: ASSLSGGATGELF

j_gene: TRBJ2-3
v_gene: TRBV4-1
abundance: -
CDR3aa: ASSQQGAADTQY